The 30 T cell receptor beta chains below all came from one sample that was sequenced in a study of T cells after posttransplantation cyclophosphamide. Busulfan-fludarabine conditioning, marrow transplant, and cyclophosphamide on days +3 and +4 were administered. Assay used: immunoSEQ multiplex PCR; TCRdb lists only in-frame clones, some missing. Of more than 6,500 clones listed, about 90% are singletons. The specimen comprised PBMCs, sampled around 1,400 days after allogeneic stem cell transplant with posttransplant cyclophosphamide. The receptors were sampled from a female patient aged 50-65 years who received an allogeneic stem cell transplant from a related donor, was CMV-positive, and had no GVHD. Some T cells may be the graft donor's.

This clone showed up just once. The chain carries TRBV30 and TRBJ2-7; no reliable D call. CDR1 GTSNPN and CDR2 SVGIG come from the germline V gene (reference sequence). Trimming cost V 2 bases and J 3 bases, with 14 bases left between them. This CDR3 is 14 amino acids long. In DNA, the CDR3 is TGTGCCTGGAGTCCCATAGCCCTACGCTACGAGCAGTACTTC. Protein: CAWSPIALRYEQYF. Looking up the rest from reference TRBV30 and TRBJ2-7 gives the full variable domain: SQTIHQWPATLVQPVGSPLSLECTVEGTSNPNLYWYRQAAGRGLQLLFYSVGIGQISSEVPQNLSASRPQDRQFILSSKKLLLSDSGFYLCAWSPIALRYEQYFGPGTRLTVT.

The CDR3 sequence: CASSPPTGVTEAFF. The CDR3 DNA is TGTGCCAGCTCACCTCCGACAGGGGTGACTGAAGCTTTCTTT. The V gene is TRBV18, the J gene TRBJ1-1; 8 nucleotides align to TRBD1. Germline V lookup: CDR1 KGHSH, CDR2 LQKENI. This CDR3 has 14 amino acids. The junction had 5 bases not matched to a gene; V was cut back by 3 bases and J by 5 bases.

V usage is TRBV27 and J usage is TRBJ2-7; a possible D gene is TRBD2 (5 bases). Germline values: CDR1 MNHEY, CDR2 SMNVEV (reference sequence). V was pared by 3 bases and J by 2 bases, with 11 bases between. This CDR3 spans 14 amino acids. The CDR3 region has the DNA TGTGCCAGCAGTTTGCGGGCGATTACCTACGAGCAGTACTTC. Translation gives CASSLRAITYEQYF.

V usage is TRBV5-1 and J usage is TRBJ2-4; TRBD2 might be the D (6 bases). This CDR3 region has 17 residues. The germline gives CDR1 SGHRS, CDR2 YFSETQ. The V gene lost 0 bases and the J gene lost 6 bases, with 19 bases spanning the gap. The CDR3 is CASSLVTSPPFGNIQYF. Here the CDR3 DNA reads TGCGCCAGCAGCTTGGTTACTAGCCCTCCCTTTGGAAACATTCAGTACTTC.

This clone was counted a few times. This chain uses TRBV6-5 with TRBJ1-5, with D possibly being TRBD1 (5 bases). The CDR3 is 13 amino acids. CDR1 and CDR2 (germline): MNHEY, SVGAGI. V was shortened by 2 bases and J by 7 bases, with 9 bases between the two germline ends. The DNA of the CDR3 is TGTGCCAGCAGTTACGGGGCCAGCCAGCCCCAGCATTTT. Protein product: CASSYGASQPQHF.

The chain links TRBV5-4 to TRBJ2-2, with 8 nucleotides matching TRBD1. The CDR3 runs to 14 residues. Germline CDR1 reads SGHNT; CDR2 reads YYREEE (reference sequence). With V trimmed by 3 bases and J by 3 bases, 1 base remained unmatched. The CDR3 loop is CASSSGQDTGELFF. CDR3 DNA sequence: TGTGCCAGCAGCTCGGGACAGGACACCGGGGAGCTGTTTTTT.

The genes are TRBV9 and TRBJ2-5; a weak D match, TRBD2 (7 bases). This CDR3 is built from 14 residues. The V gene lost 0 bases and the J gene lost 7 bases, with 13 bases spanning the gap. CDR1 and CDR2 from the germline V gene are SGDLS and YYNGEE. The CDR3 is CASSVDIGGGTQYF. In DNA form, the CDR3 reads TGTGCCAGCAGCGTAGATATAGGGGGGGGGACCCAGTACTTC.

This chain uses TRBV15 with TRBJ2-5; no firm D call. Germline CDR1 is LNHNV and CDR2 is YYDKDF (reference sequence). The CDR3 runs 14 residues. The germline V and J ends were trimmed by 1 base and 5 bases, with 11 bases remaining between them. This CDR3 reads CATSRVGALETQYF. CDR3 DNA: TGTGCCACCAGCAGAGTTGGTGCGTTGGAGACCCAGTACTTC.

The chain is built from TRBV10-1 and TRBJ1-2; tentative D call: TRBD1 (5 bases). From germline, CDR1 is WNHNN and CDR2 SYGVQD (reference sequence). The CDR3 runs to 15 residues. V dropped 4 bases and J dropped 0 bases, with 12 bases sitting between them. Here the CDR3 DNA reads TGCGCCAGCAGTGCTGGAAGGGGCCCTAACTATGGCTACACCTTC. Encoded protein: CASSAGRGPNYGYTF.

The gene calls are TRBV2 and TRBJ1-5; D unresolved. This CDR3 spans 14 amino acids. In germline, CDR1 is SNHLY, CDR2 FYNNEI. Trimming removed 5 bases from V and 2 bases from J, with 10 bases in between. The CDR3 nucleotides read TGTGCCAGCAGTCCACAAGAGGGCAATCAGCCCCAGCATTTT. Translating it yields CASSPQEGNQPQHF.

The V and J genes are TRBV7-2 and TRBJ2-1, with TRBD2 matching over 11 bases. CDR1 and CDR2 (germline): SGHTA, FQGNSA. V shed 5 bases, J shed 9 bases, and the junction held 12 bases outside the gene matches. The CDR3 covers 16 residues. CDR3 sequence: CASSNSLAGVEGEQFF. CDR3 in DNA: TGTGCCAGCAGCAACTCACTAGCGGGAGTTGAAGGTGAGCAGTTCTTC.

The chain carries TRBV9 and TRBJ2-2, with 8 bases that match TRBD1. The length of the CDR3 is 15 residues. The trim removed 4 bases at V and 5 bases at J, leaving 7 bases unmatched. Germline V gives CDR1 SGDLS, CDR2 YYNGEE. The CDR3 reads CASSIGQGGTGELFF. The CDR3 DNA is TGTGCCAGCAGCATCGGACAGGGCGGGACCGGGGAGCTGTTTTTT.

The CDR3, as DNA: TGTGCCAGCCACAGAGGGGAGACCCAGTACTTC. Translated: CASHRGETQYF. This sequence joins TRBV28 and TRBJ2-5; D might be TRBD2 (5 bases). The length of the CDR3 is 11 residues. Trimming took 8 bases from V and 5 from J, leaving 9 bases between them. Per the germline V gene, CDR1 is MDHEN and CDR2 is SYDVKM.

In regard to this clone: This same CDR3 is encoded by further DNA sequences in the sample. V usage is TRBV28 and J usage is TRBJ2-7; 8 bases map to TRBD1. There are 14 residues in the CDR3. V dropped 6 bases and J dropped 2; count of bases not matched to a gene: 6. In germline, CDR1 is MDHEN, CDR2 SYDVKM. The CDR3 is CASSPGQGPYEQYF. The CDR3 bases are TGTGCCAGCAGCCCTGGACAGGGACCCTACGAGCAGTACTTC.

This clone was recorded once. The chain employs TRBV28 and TRBJ2-5; 8 nucleotides match TRBD2. Germline V lookup: CDR1 MDHEN, CDR2 SYDVKM. Germline trimming cut 4 bases from V and 2 bases from J; bases unmatched to any gene: 6. The CDR3 totals 15 residues. The CDR3: CASSSGSSGQETQYF. In DNA form, the CDR3 reads TGTGCCAGCAGTTCAGGGTCTAGCGGGCAAGAGACCCAGTACTTC.

By share of the sample, this clone is large. The J gene is TRBJ2-7, the V gene TRBV27; D possibly corresponds to TRBD1 (5 bases). Germline CDR1 is MNHEY and CDR2 is SMNVEV (reference sequence). The germline V and J ends were trimmed by 4 bases and 1 base, with 11 bases remaining between them. CDR3 length: 14 residues. CDR3 sequence reads: CASSSGHQSYEQYF. DNA for the CDR3: TGTGCCAGCAGTTCAGGACATCAATCCTACGAGCAGTACTTC.

This chain links TRBV21-1 with TRBJ2-1; the table's D gene call, TRBD2, was not cross checked with the DNA. TRBV21-1 is termed a pseudogene. The CDR3 is made up of 19 amino acids. The CDR3 here is CASSKAAGLAGGGYNEQFF. CDR3 in DNA: TGTGCCAGCAGCAAAGCAGCAGGACTAGCGGGAGGGGGTTACAATGAGCAGTTCTTC.

The V gene is TRBV2, the J gene TRBJ2-7; 15 bases align to TRBD2. The CDR3 spans 16 residues. With V trimmed by 5 bases and J by 7 bases, 9 bases remained unmatched. In germline, CDR1 is SNHLY, CDR2 FYNNEI. DNA for the CDR3: TGTGCCAGCAGTCTTGCCACCGGGACTAGCGGGAGGGAGCAGTACTTC. It codes for CASSLATGTSGREQYF. Together with reference TRBV2 and TRBJ2-7, the CDR3 gives the full variable domain: EPEVTQTPSHQVTQMGQEVILRCVPISNHLYFYWYRQILGQKVEFLVSFYNNEISEKSEIFDDQFSVERPDGSNFTLKIRSTKLEDSAMYFCASSLATGTSGREQYFGPGTRLTVT.

V is TRBV4-3 and J is TRBJ2-3, with 10 bases matching TRBD2. The CDR3 spans 17 residues. Germline V CDR1 and CDR2: LGHNA, YSLEER. J was trimmed by 2 bases and V by 3 bases; bases with no gene match: 8. The CDR3 DNA sequence: TGCGCCAGCAGCCAGGAGGCTAGCGGGAGTTTCACAGATACGCAGTATTTT. It codes for CASSQEASGSFTDTQYF.

The chain combines TRBV30 with TRBJ2-1, with a weak D call TRBD2 (7 bases). CDR1 is GTSNPN and CDR2 is SVGIG in the germline V gene (reference sequence). V gave up 5 bases and J gave up 16 bases, with 18 bases separating them. The CDR3 covers 11 residues. The CDR3: CAWWGGQGSFF. The CDR3 DNA is TGTGCCTGGTGGGGGGGGCAGGGTTCCTTCTTC.

V usage is TRBV2 and J usage is TRBJ2-2; 8 nucleotides line up with TRBD1. Germline CDR1 reads SNHLY; CDR2 reads FYNNEI. The CDR3 length is 19 residues. V shed 0 bases and J 0 bases; nucleotides not matched to a gene: 9. This chain's CDR3 is CASSEALRRQGTNTGELFF. The CDR3 nucleotides are TGTGCCAGCAGTGAAGCGTTACGGAGACAGGGGACGAACACCGGGGAGCTGTTTTTT.

V is TRBV25-1 and J is TRBJ1-3; no definite D call. This CDR3 contains 16 residues. V lost 3 bases to trimming and J lost 2 bases, with 14 bases between them. From germline, CDR1 is MGHDK and CDR2 SYGVNS. CDR3 nucleotide sequence: TGTGCCAGCAGTGATCTCGGGGAGTTGCCTGGAAACACCATATATTTT. Its translation is CASSDLGELPGNTIYF.

V is TRBV15 and J is TRBJ1-2; TRBD1 might be the D (5 bases). The CDR3 has 14 residues. The V gene lost 7 bases and the J gene lost 4 bases, with 16 bases spanning the gap. Germline-derived CDR1 and CDR2 are LNHNV and YYDKDF (reference sequence). The CDR3 loop reads CATTVGWGGYGYTF. The CDR3 DNA reads TGTGCCACCACCGTCGGGTGGGGGGGCTATGGCTACACCTTC.

The chain uses TRBV10-1 and TRBJ2-1; 10 bases map to TRBD2. This CDR3 contains 16 residues. Germline V gene data show CDR1 as WNHNN and CDR2 as SYGVQD (reference sequence). The ends lost 2 bases at V and 7 bases at J; junction bases unmatched: 8. The CDR3 nucleotides read TGCGCCAGCAGTGAGCTAGCGGGAGTAAGGGGAAATGAGCAGTTCTTC. This gives the protein CASSELAGVRGNEQFF.

The J gene is TRBJ2-7, the V gene TRBV19; D might be TRBD2 (6 bases). The CDR3 contains 15 residues. V was shortened by 10 bases and J by 4 bases, with 23 bases between the two germline ends. In germline, CDR1 is LNHDA, CDR2 SQIVND (reference sequence). The chain's CDR3 is CATRSVYGSSYEQYF. As DNA, the CDR3 is TGTGCCACCCGAAGTGTTTACGGGAGTAGTTACGAGCAGTACTTC.

The gene calls are TRBV18 and TRBJ2-1, with D tentatively TRBD2 (5 bases). With 2 bases removed from V and 3 bases from J, the gap between germline ends came to 8 bases. Germline CDR1 is KGHSH and CDR2 is LQKENI. The CDR3 is made up of 14 amino acids. CDR3 coding DNA: TGTGCCAGCTCACCAGAAGAGGGCTACAATGAGCAGTTCTTC. Protein: CASSPEEGYNEQFF.

This chain connects TRBV14 to TRBJ1-1, with 8 bases identical to TRBD1. This CDR3 contains 16 residues. The V gene end was trimmed by 4 bases and the J gene end by 2 bases; junction bases not matched to a gene: 9. Germline V lookup: CDR1 SGHDN, CDR2 FVKESK. The CDR3 DNA sequence: TGTGCCAGCAGCCGATCCGTTGGACAGGGAAACACTGAAGCTTTCTTT. It yields the protein CASSRSVGQGNTEAFF. The variable domain in full, completed from reference TRBV14 and TRBJ1-1, reads EAGVTQFPSHSVIEKGQTVTLRCDPISGHDNLYWYRRVMGKEIKFLLHFVKESKQDESGMPNNRFLAERTGGTYSTLKVQPAELEDSGVYFCASSRSVGQGNTEAFFGQGTRLTVV.

This rearrangement joins TRBV5-4 to TRBJ1-1; unclear D gene. The CDR3 runs 15 residues. Germline CDR1 reads SGHNT; CDR2 reads YYREEE (reference sequence). Deletions cut 7 bases from V and 6 bases from J, with 22 bases between. This chain's CDR3 is CASALARLQVAEAFF. CDR3 bases: TGTGCCAGCGCTTTAGCGAGATTGCAGGTAGCTGAAGCTTTCTTT.

J is TRBJ1-2 and V is TRBV28; 7 nucleotides agree with TRBD1. J gave up 2 bases and V 5 bases, and 5 bases lay outside the gene matches. The CDR3 consists of 14 residues. Looked up from germline, CDR1 is MDHEN and CDR2 is SYDVKM. This CDR3 reads CASSPPGQNYGYTF. The CDR3 DNA reads TGTGCCAGCAGTCCTCCGGGACAGAACTATGGCTACACCTTC.

The chain has TRBV7-3 and TRBJ2-5, with 12 bases lining up with TRBD1. The CDR3 has 14 residues. Germline values: CDR1 SGHTA, CDR2 FQGTGA. Losses at the gene ends were 5 bases for V and 4 bases for J; bases not matched to a gene: 2. The CDR3 loop is CASSPGQGAETQYF. The CDR3 coding sequence is TGTGCCAGCAGCCCGGGACAGGGGGCAGAGACCCAGTACTTC. Supplemented by reference TRBV7-3 and TRBJ2-5, the full variable domain reads GAGVSQTPSNKVTEKGKYVELRCDPISGHTALYWYRQSLGQGPEFLIYFQGTGAADDSGLPNDRFFAVRPEGSVSTLKIQRTERGDSAVYLCASSPGQGAETQYFGPGTRLLVL.